Following are 14 T cell receptor beta chains from one sample sequenced in a study of graft-versus-host responses after intestinal transplantation. Assay: immunoSEQ multiplex PCR; the TCRdb copy retains only in-frame clones and omits some. In the table there are 9,500 to 15,000 clones, 93% of which are singletons. The sequencing used PBMCs, collected roughly 110 days after intestinal transplant. The receptors shown here come from a human patient who received an intestinal transplant, so some T cells may come from the graft donor.

The chain's CDR3 is CASSTQSGVSYNEQFF. The CDR3 bases are TGTGCCAGCAGCACCCAGTCGGGAGTCTCCTACAATGAGCAGTTCTTC. V and J are TRBV7-2 and TRBJ2-1, with a possible D match to TRBD2 (6 bases). V was clipped by 5 bases and J by 0 bases, with 14 bases between them. CDR1 SGHTA and CDR2 FQGNSA come from the germline V gene. The CDR3 spans 16 residues.

This clone appeared once. The chain recombines TRBV10-2 with TRBJ1-1; the D is unclear. Germline loops: CDR1 WSHSY, CDR2 SAAADI. The CDR3 sequence is 13 residues long. The V end was cut by 4 bases, the J end by 1 base, with 7 bases between. CDR3 sequence (DNA): TGCGCCAGCAGTGGGGCCCCGAACACTGAAGCTTTCTTT. Its protein product is CASSGAPNTEAFF.

The chain carries TRBV1 and TRBJ1-3. TRBV1 is a pseudogene. There are 15 residues in the CDR3. The CDR3 nucleotides are TGCACCAGCAGCCATCGCAGACGCTCTGGAAACACCATATATTTT. Residues: CTSSHRRRSGNTIYF.

The chain employs TRBV28 and TRBJ1-1; D ambiguous. The CDR3 is 16 residues long. Per the germline V gene, CDR1 is MDHEN and CDR2 is SYDVKM. With 2 bases removed from V and 1 base from J, the gap between germline ends came to 14 bases. CDR3 in amino acids: CASSLPWVLGNTEAFF. CDR3 sequence (DNA): TGTGCCAGCAGTTTACCGTGGGTTTTAGGGAACACTGAAGCTTTCTTT.

The chain recombines TRBV11-2 with TRBJ1-1; 8 bases are shared with TRBD1. The CDR3 has 13 residues. Germline trimming cut 6 bases from V and 5 bases from J; bases unmatched to any gene: 5. The germline V gene encodes CDR1 SGHAT and CDR2 FQNNGV. The CDR3 is CASSLRGLTEAFF. CDR3 sequence (DNA): TGTGCCAGCAGTCTCAGGGGGCTTACTGAAGCTTTCTTT.

V is TRBV30 and J is TRBJ1-5; D is possibly TRBD1 (5 bases). The CDR3 sequence is 15 residues long. From germline, CDR1 is GTSNPN and CDR2 SVGIG (reference sequence). The V and J ends lost 2 bases and 3 bases respectively, with 14 bases between them. The CDR3 region is CAWSPLGTFNQPQHF. The CDR3 DNA is TGTGCCTGGAGTCCTTTGGGGACCTTCAATCAGCCCCAGCATTTT.

As concerns this clone: The junction departs from the called germline gene at one end, perhaps through a read error. V usage is TRBV6-5 and J usage is TRBJ2-5; D is unresolved. Germline V gene sequence: CDR1 MNHEY, CDR2 SVGAGI. This CDR3 spans 16 amino acids. The CDR3 loop is CTSSYSASGFVETQYF. CDR3 nucleotides: TGTACCAGCAGTTACTCGGCCTCAGGTTTCGTAGAGACCCAGTACTTC.

This sequence joins TRBV28 and TRBJ2-1; the D call may be TRBD1 or TRBD2 (5 bases each). V lost 5 bases and J 6 bases, leaving 14 bases between the germline ends. The CDR3 covers 14 residues. Germline lookup yields CDR1 MDHEN and CDR2 SYDVKM. The CDR3, as DNA: TGTGCCAGCAGTCTAAGGGACGAGGTCAATGAGCAGTTCTTC. Residues: CASSLRDEVNEQFF.

This chain links TRBV18 with TRBJ1-2; no reliable D call. Germline V CDR1 and CDR2: KGHSH, LQKENI. V lost 3 bases to trimming and J lost 6 bases, with 11 bases between them. CDR3 size: 13 residues. Written as DNA, the CDR3 is TGTGCCAGCTCACCGGAGAGGGATGATGGCTACACCTTC. It specifies CASSPERDDGYTF. The full variable domain, in which reference TRBV18 and TRBJ1-2 provide the parts outside the CDR3, is NAGVMQNPRHLVRRRGQEARLRCSPMKGHSHVYWYRQLPEEGLKFMVYLQKENIIDESGMPKERFSAEFPKEGPSILRIQQVVRGDSAAYFCASSPERDDGYTFGSGTRLTVV.

The chain carries TRBV4-1 and TRBJ2-2; D is unresolved. The CDR3 spans 12 residues. Deletions cut 0 bases from V and 4 bases from J, with 0 bases between. The germline V gene has CDR1 MGHRA and CDR2 YSYEKL. In nucleotides, the CDR3 is TGCGCCAGCAGCCAAGACACCGGGGAGCTGTTTTTT. Translating it yields CASSQDTGELFF.

This chain joins TRBV7-9 and TRBJ1-1, with TRBD1 identical over 8 bases. J was trimmed by 0 bases and V by 2 bases; bases with no gene match: 5. CDR3 size: 16 residues. Germline V CDR1 and CDR2: SEHNR, FQNEAQ (reference sequence). Written as DNA, the CDR3 is TGTGCCAGCAGCTTAAGCGGCAGGGGGCTGAACACTGAAGCTTTCTTT. It encodes CASSLSGRGLNTEAFF. Combining the CDR3 with reference TRBV7-9 and TRBJ1-1 gives the whole variable domain DTGVSQNPRHKITKRGQNVTFRCDPISEHNRLYWYRQTLGQGPEFLTYFQNEAQLEKSRLLSDRFSAERPKGSFSTLEIQRTEQGDSAMYLCASSLSGRGLNTEAFFGQGTRLTVV.

This sequence joins TRBV6-5 and TRBJ1-3, with no clear D. Trimming shortened V by 2 bases and J by 2 bases, and 4 bases separated the two germline ends. This CDR3 comprises 13 residues. Germline CDR1 and CDR2: MNHEY and SVGAGI. The CDR3 sequence: CASSYGPGNTIYF. CDR3 DNA sequence: TGTGCCAGCAGTTACGGTCCTGGAAACACCATATATTTT.

This chain uses TRBV7-8 with TRBJ2-5; unclear D gene. Germline loops: CDR1 SGHVS, CDR2 FQNEAQ. Between the trimmed V and J ends, which lost 1 base and 3 bases, there was a span of 9 bases. The CDR3 sequence is 14 residues long. CDR3 in amino acids: CASSLVAEEETQYF. CDR3 sequence (DNA): TGTGCCAGCAGCTTAGTGGCAGAGGAAGAGACCCAGTACTTC. The whole variable domain, remainder taken from reference TRBV7-8 and TRBJ2-5, is GAGVSQSPRYKVAKRGQDVALRCDPISGHVSLFWYQQALGQGPEFLTYFQNEAQLDKSGLPSDRFFAERPEGSVSTLKIQRTQQEDSAVYLCASSLVAEEETQYFGPGTRLLVL.

This clone was picked up a small number of times. This chain links TRBV27 with TRBJ2-4; 10 nucleotides match TRBD2. CDR3 length: 18 amino acids. Germline CDR1 MNHEY, CDR2 SMNVEV (reference sequence). Trimming at V came to 0 bases and at J to 5 bases, leaving 10 bases not matched to a gene. The chain's CDR3 is CASSLSPLLTSGENIQYF. The CDR3 region has the DNA TGTGCCAGCAGTTTATCTCCCCTCCTTACTAGCGGGGAAAACATTCAGTACTTC.